The present T cell receptor (beta chain) was sequenced within a study of human T cells and chemical hapten exposure. About the research overall: Sensitization involved placing 2% DPC onto a roughly 2 cm by roughly 2 cm region of upper inner arm skin.

This CDR3 is built from 9 residues. The germline V gene encodes CDR1 SQVTM and CDR2 ANQGSEA. V gave up 3 bases and J gave up 7 bases, with 3 bases separating them. The time point here: patch test 2, 6 weeks after DPC sensitization. Treatment here: therapeutic diphenylcyclopropenone sensitization with weekly scalp DPC. Each CDR3 protein gets one entry after TCRdb re-called the RACE reads with MiXCR. Of approximately 97,000 distinct CDR3 sequences in the sample, over 9.5% are singletons; the top ten hold approximately 3.3%. Study results and caveats: Following DPC sensitization, TCRs present above 1 in 1000 frequency showed no change. Against controls, expanded TCRs gave rise to significantly more large CDR3 similarity clusters.

Many counts were recorded for this clonotype. Its antigen remains unidentified. This clonotype was sampled from a woman between 40 and 55 years old with alopecia areata. Some clones in this sample may be carry-over from other donors' samples. Material: whole blood, obtained in connection with sensitization to the hapten diphenylcyclopropenone (DPC). The V gene is TRBV29-1, the J gene TRBJ1-2; no reliable D call. The CDR3 region is CSVDSGYTF. The CDR3, as DNA: TGCAGCGTTGATTCTGGCTACACCTTC.